The 26 T cell receptor beta chains below come from one sample, sequenced in a study of T-cell memory formation after mild COVID-19. TCRdb re-called the 5' RACE reads with MiXCR, one entry per CDR3 protein. The sample contains about 320,000 distinct CDR3 sequences, approximately 14% of which appear only once. Sequenced input: PBMCs or a T cell subset sorted from them (not recorded which). Receptors were obtained from a man between 18 and 35 years old who had mild COVID-19 (a few samples of this study predate the infection). Cell type and time point are not known.

This clonotype was detected only a few times. This chain joins TRBV28 and TRBJ2-2; either TRBD1 or TRBD2 may fit D (5 bases each). This CDR3 comprises 12 residues. Trimming pared 6 bases from V and 8 bases from J, leaving 10 bases between. Per the germline V gene, CDR1 is MDHEN and CDR2 is SYDVKM. The CDR3 DNA reads TGTGCCAGCAGCGAGGGGCCGGGGGAGCTGTTTTTT. As protein: CASSEGPGELFF.

This clonotype was counted only a few times. The genes are TRBV6-2 or TRBV6-3 and TRBJ1-5, with TRBD1 identical over 9 bases. Looked up from germline, CDR1 is MNHEY and CDR2 is SVGEGT. This CDR3 contains 15 residues. Trimming removed 0 bases from V and 5 bases from J; junction bases left unmatched: 2. CDR3 residues: CASSYSGQGYQPQHF. DNA of the CDR3: TGTGCCAGCAGTTACTCGGGACAGGGATATCAGCCCCAGCATTTT.

The rearrangement links TRBV4-2 to TRBJ1-5; D is perhaps TRBD1 (6 bases). The CDR3 is 14 residues long. Trimming left V 2 bases short and J 5 bases short, with 10 bases between. CDR1 and CDR2 from the germline V gene are LGHNA and YNFKEQ. The CDR3 reads CASSQYEGDQPQHF. The CDR3 DNA reads TGTGCCAGCAGCCAATACGAGGGGGATCAGCCCCAGCATTTT.

Comments on this clonotype: Compared with germline, one end of the junction differs, possibly owing to a read error. This sequence joins TRBV5-4 and TRBJ2-3, with D tentatively TRBD1 (5 bases). Per the germline V gene, CDR1 is SGHNT and CDR2 is YYREEE (reference sequence). The CDR3 sequence is 15 residues long. The CDR3 sequence: CASRLAVTGTDTQYF. CDR3 DNA: TGTGCCAGCAGATTGGCCGTGACAGGCACAGATACGCAGTATTTT.

This clonotype has only a few counts. The V and J genes are TRBV7-6 and TRBJ2-2, with TRBD1 matching 9 bases. The CDR3 length is 17 residues. Trimming took 6 bases from V and 3 from J; bases not matched to a gene: 11. Germline CDR1 reads SGHVS; CDR2 reads FNYEAQ. This chain's CDR3 is CASSPRAGTGYTGELFF. In DNA, the CDR3 is TGTGCCAGCAGTCCCCGGGCCGGGACAGGGTACACCGGGGAGCTGTTTTTT. The full variable domain, in which reference TRBV7-6 and TRBJ2-2 provide the parts outside the CDR3, is GAGVSQSPRYKVTKRGQDVALRCDPISGHVSLYWYRQALGQGPEFLTYFNYEAQQDKSGLPNDRFSAERPEGSISTLTIQRTEQRDSAMYRCASSPRAGTGYTGELFFGEGSRLTVL.

The chain couples TRBV9 to TRBJ2-2; TRBD2 is a possible D gene (6 bases). The CDR3 consists of 16 residues. CDR1 and CDR2 from the germline V gene are SGDLS and YYNGEE. The V end was cut by 0 bases, the J end by 1 base, with 10 bases between. DNA for the CDR3: TGTGCCAGCAGCGTAGTCCCCGGGGGGAACACCGGGGAGCTGTTTTTT. Translation: CASSVVPGGNTGELFF.

This clonotype was observed a few times. This chain uses TRBV5-6 with TRBJ2-3; perhaps TRBD1 as D (5 bases). The germline V gene encodes CDR1 SGHDT and CDR2 YYEEEE. Between the trimmed V and J ends, which lost 0 bases and 1 base, there was a span of 12 bases. The CDR3 spans 16 residues. The chain's CDR3 is CASSLVGDPGTDTQYF. DNA of the CDR3: TGTGCCAGCAGCTTGGTAGGGGATCCTGGCACAGATACGCAGTATTTT. Looking up the rest from reference TRBV5-6 and TRBJ2-3 gives the full variable domain: DAGVTQSPTHLIKTRGQQVTLRCSPKSGHDTVSWYQQALGQGPQFIFQYYEEEERQRGNFPDRFSGHQFPNYSSELNVNALLLGDSALYLCASSLVGDPGTDTQYFGPGTRLTVL.

The chain has TRBV24-1 and TRBJ2-2, with D unclear. CDR1 and CDR2 (germline): KGHDR, SFDVKD. The CDR3 has 13 residues. Trimming pared 5 bases from V and 4 bases from J, leaving 7 bases between. CDR3 loop: CATSADGTGELFF. CDR3 in DNA: TGTGCCACCAGTGCCGACGGCACCGGGGAGCTGTTTTTT.

This clonotype was observed a handful of times. This chain uses TRBV6-2 or TRBV6-3 with TRBJ2-3; a weak D match, TRBD1 (7 bases). Deletions cut 8 bases from V and 6 bases from J, with 12 bases between. Per the germline V gene, CDR1 is MNHEY and CDR2 is SVGEGT. The CDR3 length is 12 residues. DNA for the CDR3: TGTGCCAGCTCGGAGGGGGCGGATACGCAGTATTTT. Protein product: CASSEGADTQYF.

This clonotype was found a few times. The CDR3 DNA sequence: TGCAGCGCGGACCCGAACACCGGGGAGCTGTTTTTT. Translating it yields CSADPNTGELFF. The chain couples TRBV29-1 to TRBJ2-2; D remains unclear. CDR1 is SQVTM and CDR2 is ANQGSEA in the germline V gene. The CDR3 totals 12 residues. With 7 bases removed from V and 0 bases from J, the gap between germline ends came to 6 bases.

The V gene is TRBV10-3, the J gene TRBJ2-3; D is unclear. Trimming cost V 6 bases and J 2 bases, with 6 bases left between them. CDR3 length: 12 residues. The V gene's germline CDR1 is ENHRY and CDR2 SYGVKD. DNA of the CDR3: TGTGCCATCAGCCCGGACACAGATACGCAGTATTTT. Translation: CAISPDTDTQYF.

This clonotype has just a few counts. The CDR3 spells CASSLGQGAGGANVLTF. The CDR3 DNA reads as TGTGCCAGCAGCCTCGGACAGGGGGCCGGTGGGGCCAACGTCCTGACTTTC. This chain joins TRBV28 and TRBJ2-6; 11 positions match TRBD1. From germline, CDR1 is MDHEN and CDR2 SYDVKM. The CDR3 totals 17 residues. V lost 6 bases and J lost 3; bases outside the gene matches: 7.

This clonotype was seen a few times. The J gene is TRBJ1-1, the V gene TRBV27; D gene uncertain. V lost 4 bases and J 4 bases, leaving 13 bases between the germline ends. CDR1 and CDR2 from the germline V gene are MNHEY and SMNVEV (reference sequence). This CDR3 is built from 14 residues. CDR3 region: CASSYRQDSTEAFF. The CDR3 DNA reads as TGTGCCAGCAGTTATCGGCAGGATAGCACTGAAGCTTTCTTT.

This clonotype was detected ten times or more. The V and J genes are TRBV7-2 and TRBJ2-5, with D unclear. This CDR3 contains 12 residues. Germline V gene data show CDR1 as SGHTA and CDR2 as FQGNSA. V gave up 3 bases and J gave up 5 bases, with 7 bases separating them. The CDR3 DNA reads as TGTGCCAGCAGCTTGATGGGGGAGACCCAGTACTTC. Amino acids: CASSLMGETQYF.

This clonotype showed up just a few times. The CDR3 region is CASKPGLVIEQYF. The CDR3 bases are TGTGCCAGCAAACCCGGACTAGTAATCGAGCAGTACTTC. The chain has TRBV12-3 or TRBV12-4 and TRBJ2-7; 7 bases align to TRBD2. V was clipped by 7 bases and J by 6 bases; unmatched bases: 9. The CDR3 sequence is 13 residues long.

This clonotype was counted only a few times. CDR3 region: CSVGTSEAFF. CDR3 sequence (DNA): TGCAGCGTGGGGACATCTGAAGCTTTCTTT. The chain recombines TRBV29-1 with TRBJ1-1; possibly TRBD1 for D (6 bases). Germline V CDR1 and CDR2: SQVTM, ANQGSEA. The CDR3 covers 10 residues. V was pared by 6 bases and J by 6 bases, with 8 bases between.

A few counts support this clonotype. CDR3 protein: CSAPRGGAPWDTQYF. DNA of the CDR3: TGCAGTGCTCCCCGAGGGGGGGCGCCATGGGATACGCAGTATTTT. The chain is built from TRBV20-1 and TRBJ2-3; D is possibly TRBD2 (7 bases). V lost 5 bases and J lost 6, with 21 bases in between. This CDR3 has 15 residues. Germline loops: CDR1 DFQATT, CDR2 SNEGSKA (reference sequence).

This clonotype was seen a few times. This chain links TRBV3-1 with TRBJ1-4; TRBD1 might be the D (5 bases). Germline assignment: CDR1 LGHDT and CDR2 YNNKEL (reference sequence). CDR3 length equals 14 residues. Trimming stripped 5 bases from V and 4 bases from J, with 11 bases between. CDR3 in amino acids: CASSGDSYNEKLFF. CDR3 nucleotides: TGTGCCAGCAGCGGTGACAGTTATAATGAAAAACTGTTTTTT.

In its sample, this clonotype was seen a few times. The V and J genes are TRBV10-3 and TRBJ2-7; D not certain. CDR1 and CDR2 (germline): ENHRY, SYGVKD. The germline V and J ends were trimmed by 5 bases and 0 bases, with 8 bases remaining between them. This CDR3 comprises 13 residues. CDR3 nucleotide sequence: TGTGCCATCAGTTTTACACACTCCTACGAGCAGTACTTC. Encoded protein: CAISFTHSYEQYF.

The chain recombines TRBV9 with TRBJ1-2, with D uncertain. CDR1 is SGDLS and CDR2 is YYNGEE in the germline V gene. Trimming took off 1 base at V and 4 bases at J, with 20 bases between the two ends. The CDR3 has 17 amino acids. CDR3 amino acids: CASSVRTGKTGSYGYTF. The CDR3 DNA follows: TGTGCCAGCAGCGTAAGGACGGGGAAGACCGGTAGCTATGGCTACACCTTC. The whole variable domain, filled in from reference TRBV9 and TRBJ1-2, reads DSGVTQTPKHLITATGQRVTLRCSPRSGDLSVYWYQQSLDQGLQFLIQYYNGEERAKGNILERFSAQQFPDLHSELNLSSLELGDSALYFCASSVRTGKTGSYGYTFGSGTRLTVV.

The chain is built from TRBV5-4 and TRBJ1-1; D is unresolved. V dropped 9 bases and J dropped 3 bases, with 9 bases sitting between them. CDR3 length: 11 residues. Germline values: CDR1 SGHNT, CDR2 YYREEE (reference sequence). DNA for the CDR3: TGTGCCACCCCTCCCTACACTGAAGCTTTCTTT. Translation gives CATPPYTEAFF.

The rearrangement links TRBV6-6 to TRBJ1-2; maybe TRBD1 (5 bases). This CDR3 region has 11 residues. The germline gives CDR1 MNHNY, CDR2 SVGAGI (reference sequence). Trimming removed 4 bases at V and 9 bases at J, with 9 bases between. The CDR3 spells CASSFQGSYTF. The CDR3 bases are TGTGCCAGCAGTTTCCAGGGAAGCTACACCTTC.

The sample holds many counts of this clonotype. The chain employs TRBV7-8 and TRBJ2-2, with unresolved D. This CDR3 contains 13 residues. Germline CDR1 SGHVS, CDR2 FQNEAQ. V was trimmed by 4 bases and J by 2 bases, leaving 5 bases between them. The chain's CDR3 is CASSSSNTGELFF. For the CDR3, the DNA is TGTGCCAGCAGCTCCAGCAACACCGGGGAGCTGTTTTTT.

This clonotype was detected only once. CDR3 in DNA: TGTGCCTGGAGACAAGCCTACGAGCAGTACTTC. As protein: CAWRQAYEQYF. The chain is built from TRBV30 and TRBJ2-7; D is unresolved. This CDR3 spans 11 amino acids. V dropped 3 bases and J dropped 2 bases, with 5 bases sitting between them. Germline loops: CDR1 GTSNPN, CDR2 SVGIG (reference sequence).

This clonotype has more than one count but fewer than ten. The rearrangement links TRBV4-3 to TRBJ2-3; D tentatively reads TRBD1 or TRBD2 (5 bases each). Trimming removed 0 bases at V and 4 bases at J, with 11 bases between. Germline V gene sequence: CDR1 LGHNA, CDR2 YSLEER. This CDR3 comprises 15 residues. CDR3 amino acids: CASSQEGWGSDTQYF. CDR3 in DNA: TGCGCCAGCAGCCAAGAAGGGTGGGGGTCAGATACGCAGTATTTT.

The genes are TRBV4-2 and TRBJ2-1; D uncertain. Germline lookup yields CDR1 LGHNA and CDR2 YNFKEQ. The V end lost 0 bases, the J end lost 5 bases, and 8 bases lay between the germline ends. The CDR3 totals 14 residues. The CDR3: CASSQDLEHNEQFF. Here the CDR3 DNA reads TGTGCCAGCAGCCAAGATCTCGAGCACAATGAGCAGTTCTTC.